This entry describes one T cell receptor beta chain. Antigen unknown. Repertoires were generated with immunoSEQ multiplex PCR, while TCRdb's copy carries only in-frame clones and drops some. The profile shows approximately 44,000 clones, about 91% of them singletons. This entry belongs to a study of a mutant IDH1 vaccine in newly diagnosed glioma. Study information: Patients received eight vaccinations in weeks 1, 3, 5, 7, 11, 15, 19, 23. Radiotherapy alone preceded vaccination by 4-6 weeks; alternatively, vaccination started with temozolomide cycles. Study-wide results and limits: Around 93% of patients showed vaccine-induced immune responses across multiple MHC alleles.

Time point: week 23, last vaccination. Topical imiquimod was applied with each vaccine dose, which held 300 ug of mutant IDH1 20-mer peptide. V gave up 2 bases and J gave up 4 bases, with 6 bases separating them. The CDR3 sequence is 13 residues long. CDR1 and CDR2 from the germline V gene are MDHEN and SYDVKM. This clonotype was obtained from a man aged 45-60 years with glioma. V is TRBV28 and J is TRBJ1-5; no reliable D call. Here the sequenced sample was PBMCs, taken from a glioma patient whose treatment included an IDH1 peptide vaccine. The CDR3 DNA is TGTGCCAGCAGTTTAAGGGCGAATCAGCCCCAGCATTTT. Its translation is CASSLRANQPQHF.